This TCR beta chain was identified in a study of T cell repertoires in cytomegalovirus infection. Across the whole study: Selection of CMV epitopes for the study included recently identified HLA-C-restricted and well-studied HLA-B-restricted ones. Evidence of both CMV infection and a matching HLA type came from public TCR beta signatures.

This CDR3 is built from 13 residues. Between the trimmed V and J ends, which lost 5 bases and 5 bases, there was a span of 12 bases. Looked up from germline, CDR1 is MNHEY and CDR2 is SVGAGI. Study-wide findings and caveats: Totalled public TCR beta family frequency picked out people who carried CMV plus the relevant HLA. The response measured ex vivo was dominated by TCR beta clonotypes (HLA-C-restricted and CMV-specific).

To note about this clonotype: Its antigen remains unknown.

Using its own MiXCR run on the reads, TCRdb lists one record per CDR3 protein. The sample contains about 570,000 distinct CDR3 sequences, 35% to 50% of which appear only once. The input for sequencing was cultured PBMCs, taken from culture after CMV antigen stimulation. The chain recombines TRBV6-5 with TRBJ2-5; D uncertain. The TCR was taken from a human donor in good health (CMV status not recorded). Some clones in this sample may be carry-over from other donors' samples. The CDR3: CASSPNSVETQYF. DNA for the CDR3: TGTGCCAGCAGTCCGAACAGCGTGGAGACCCAGTACTTC.